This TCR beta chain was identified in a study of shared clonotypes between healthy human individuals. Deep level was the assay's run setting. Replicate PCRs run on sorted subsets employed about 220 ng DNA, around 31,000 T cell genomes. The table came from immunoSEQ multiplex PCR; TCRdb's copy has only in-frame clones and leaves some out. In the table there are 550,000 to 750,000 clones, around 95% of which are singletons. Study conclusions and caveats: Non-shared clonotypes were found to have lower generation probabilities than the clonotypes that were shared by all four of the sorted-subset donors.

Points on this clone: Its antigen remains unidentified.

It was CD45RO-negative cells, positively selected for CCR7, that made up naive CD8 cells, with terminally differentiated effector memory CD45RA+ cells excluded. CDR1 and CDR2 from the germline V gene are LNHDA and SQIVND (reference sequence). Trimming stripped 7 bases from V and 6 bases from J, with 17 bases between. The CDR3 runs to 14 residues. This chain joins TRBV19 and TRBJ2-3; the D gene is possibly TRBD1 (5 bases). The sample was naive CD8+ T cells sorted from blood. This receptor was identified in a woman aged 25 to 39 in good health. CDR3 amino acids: CASNRKGQPDTQYF. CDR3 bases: TGTGCCAGTAACCGAAAGGGGCAGCCCGATACGCAGTATTTT.